Following are 7 T cell receptor beta chains from one sample sequenced in a study of cytomegalovirus exposure and HLA in healthy donors. The PCR used 60 Vbeta and 13 Jbeta primers. Method: immunoSEQ multiplex PCR; TCRdb's copy keeps in-frame clones and lacks some. The table includes 150,000 to 180,000 clones, about 80% detected once. Sequenced: PBMCs. These receptor sequences come from a man aged 30 to 45 in good health and CMV-seropositive.

CDR3: CASSLGGLGGNEQFF. CDR3 DNA: TGCGCCAGCAGCTTGGGGGGACTAGGTGGTAATGAGCAGTTCTTC. The chain employs TRBV5-1 and TRBJ2-1; 8 bases are a match to TRBD2. V lost 0 bases to trimming and J lost 7 bases; unmatched junction nucleotides: 6. CDR3 length: 15 residues. Germline V lookup: CDR1 SGHRS, CDR2 YFSETQ.

J is TRBJ2-7 and V is TRBV7-9; TRBD2 might be the D (6 bases). CDR1 and CDR2 from the germline V gene are SEHNR and FQNEAQ (reference sequence). The ends were cut back, 7 bases at V and 6 bases at J, with 19 bases in the middle. The CDR3 loop spans 14 amino acids. This CDR3 is CASTAGGGYGEQYF. The CDR3 DNA reads TGTGCCAGCACCGCCGGTGGGGGGTACGGCGAGCAGTACTTC.

The chain has TRBV5-6 and TRBJ1-2, with D maybe TRBD1 (5 bases). CDR1 is SGHDT and CDR2 is YYEEEE in the germline V gene. The V and J ends lost 1 base and 7 bases respectively, with 5 bases between them. The CDR3 sequence is 11 residues long. CDR3 amino acids: CASSLRGGYTF. The CDR3 nucleotides read TGTGCCAGCAGCTTGAGGGGTGGCTACACCTTC. Variable domain in full (rest from reference TRBV5-6 and TRBJ1-2): DAGVTQSPTHLIKTRGQQVTLRCSPKSGHDTVSWYQQALGQGPQFIFQYYEEEERQRGNFPDRFSGHQFPNYSSELNVNALLLGDSALYLCASSLRGGYTFGSGTRLTVV.

This clone has a handful of counts. The rearrangement links TRBV19 to TRBJ2-5; D perhaps matches TRBD2 (6 bases). The germline V gene has CDR1 LNHDA and CDR2 SQIVND (reference sequence). This CDR3 is 13 amino acids long. V lost 7 bases to trimming and J lost 5 bases, with 14 bases between them. The CDR3 sequence: CASTLRGEETQYF. DNA of the CDR3: TGTGCCAGTACCCTGCGGGGTGAGGAGACCCAGTACTTC.

This clone showed up just a few times. The gene calls are TRBV7-8 and TRBJ1-3; unclear D gene. The CDR3 loop spans 14 amino acids. Germline assignment: CDR1 SGHVS and CDR2 FQNEAQ. The V end was cut by 5 bases, the J end by 0 bases, with 8 bases between. In DNA form, the CDR3 reads TGTGCCAGCAGCCAGCGGGGCTCTGGAAACACCATATATTTT. Its translation: CASSQRGSGNTIYF.

This clone was observed a handful of times. The chain recombines TRBV7-9 with TRBJ2-4; D might be TRBD1 (6 bases). CDR3 length: 17 amino acids. Germline lookup yields CDR1 SEHNR and CDR2 FQNEAQ (reference sequence). V was pared by 5 bases and J by 6 bases, with 23 bases between. This chain's CDR3 is CASSHHLRGDRSNIQYF. CDR3 DNA sequence: TGTGCCAGCAGCCACCACTTAAGGGGTGACAGGTCAAACATTCAGTACTTC.

The CDR3 coding sequence is TGTGCCAGCAGCTTAGGACAGGGGGCCTACGAGCAGTACTTC. Translating it yields CASSLGQGAYEQYF. This chain uses TRBV7-8 with TRBJ2-7; 9 nucleotides line up with TRBD1. Germline values: CDR1 SGHVS, CDR2 FQNEAQ. This CDR3 region has 14 residues. J was trimmed by 2 bases and V by 1 base; bases with no gene match: 0.